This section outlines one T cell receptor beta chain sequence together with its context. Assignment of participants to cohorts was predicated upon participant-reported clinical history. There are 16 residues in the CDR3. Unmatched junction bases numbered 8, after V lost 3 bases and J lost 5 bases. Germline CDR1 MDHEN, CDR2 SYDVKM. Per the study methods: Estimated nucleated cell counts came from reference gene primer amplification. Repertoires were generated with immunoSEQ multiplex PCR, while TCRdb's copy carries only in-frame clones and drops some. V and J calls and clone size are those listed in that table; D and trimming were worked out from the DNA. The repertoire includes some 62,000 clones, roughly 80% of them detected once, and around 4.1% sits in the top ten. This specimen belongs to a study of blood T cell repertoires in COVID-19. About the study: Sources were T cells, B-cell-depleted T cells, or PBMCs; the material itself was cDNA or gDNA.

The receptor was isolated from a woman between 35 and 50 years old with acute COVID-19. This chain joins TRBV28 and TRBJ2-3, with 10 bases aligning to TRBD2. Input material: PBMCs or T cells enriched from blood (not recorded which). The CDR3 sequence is CASSLLGAGGRDTQYF. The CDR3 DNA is TGTGCCAGCAGTTTGCTCGGAGCGGGGGGGCGAGATACGCAGTATTTT.